What follows are 24 T cell receptor beta chains derived from one specimen sequenced in a study of cytomegalovirus exposure and HLA in healthy donors (dated by TCRdb to the late 2010s). The method behind the library was the immunoSEQ multiplex PCR assay. A mixture of 60 forward primers for TCR Vbeta segments and 13 reverse primers for TCR Jbeta segments was used in the multiplex PCR. This is the immuneACCESS table as TCRdb keeps it, with only in-frame sequences that have V and J called. A part of the clones is gone; compared with another copy, unresolved V genes explain less than half, and the rest is unexplained. For this sample there are about 150,000 clones; 75% to 90% appear just once. The ten largest clones capture 1% of the sample. Sequences were obtained from PBMCs. These receptor sequences come from a boy between 2 and 10 years old in good health and CMV-seronegative.

This chain uses TRBV6-1 with TRBJ1-2; 7 nucleotides align to TRBD1. Germline loops: CDR1 MNHNS, CDR2 SASEGT. With V trimmed by 3 bases and J by 2 bases, 6 bases remained unmatched. This CDR3 contains 15 residues. In DNA form, the CDR3 reads TGTGCCAGCAGTGAGGGACAGTCTTTAAACTATGGCTACACCTTC. It yields the protein CASSEGQSLNYGYTF.

The rearrangement links TRBV25-1 to TRBJ1-2; 9 bases map to TRBD1. V shed 6 bases and J 0 bases; nucleotides not matched to a gene: 5. Per the germline V gene, CDR1 is MGHDK and CDR2 is SYGVNS. The CDR3 totals 15 residues. The CDR3 region is CASRGTGLSNYGYTF. In nucleotides, the CDR3 is TGTGCCAGCAGGGGGACAGGGCTTTCTAACTATGGCTACACCTTC.

The V and J genes are TRBV4-2 and TRBJ2-2; 14 bases align to TRBD2. This CDR3 contains 17 residues. The ends lost 4 bases at V and 8 bases at J; junction bases unmatched: 9. The germline V gene has CDR1 LGHNA and CDR2 YNFKEQ. CDR3 bases: TGTGCCAGCAGCCGGGGACTAGCGGGGGACGTCTTAGGGGAGCTGTTTTTT. The encoded protein is CASSRGLAGDVLGELFF.

The gene calls are TRBV27 and TRBJ2-1; D possibly corresponds to TRBD1 (6 bases). The CDR3 consists of 11 residues. Germline V gene data show CDR1 as MNHEY and CDR2 as SMNVEV (reference sequence). Trimming pared 8 bases from V and 9 bases from J, leaving 11 bases between. The CDR3 region is CASGTGSEQFF. The CDR3 nucleotides read TGTGCCAGCGGCACAGGGAGTGAGCAGTTCTTC.

The chain joins TRBV9 to TRBJ2-3; 12 bases fit TRBD2. Per germline, CDR1 SGDLS and CDR2 YYNGEE. Germline trimming cut 0 bases from V and 4 bases from J; bases unmatched to any gene: 9. The CDR3 totals 18 residues. CDR3 bases: TGTGCCAGCAGCGTAGAGCCCCCTGCTAGCGGGAGGGCAGATACGCAGTATTTT. Its protein product is CASSVEPPASGRADTQYF.

This rearrangement joins TRBV5-1 to TRBJ2-1, with TRBD2 identical over 10 bases. CDR3 length: 17 amino acids. Germline values: CDR1 SGHRS, CDR2 YFSETQ. Trimming removed 0 bases from V and 8 bases from J; junction bases left unmatched: 11. The DNA of the CDR3 is TGCGCCAGCAGCTTGGCCGAAGCGGGGGGGGCCGGGGATGAGCAGTTCTTC. This translates into CASSLAEAGGAGDEQFF.

This chain connects TRBV29-1 to TRBJ2-5; no definite D call. The CDR3 totals 14 residues. CDR1 and CDR2 (germline): SQVTM, ANQGSEA. V was pared by 1 base and J by 2 bases, with 11 bases between. DNA of the CDR3: TGCAGCGTTGAAGGGGTAGCCCGACAAGAGACCCAGTACTTC. It specifies CSVEGVARQETQYF.

This chain connects TRBV7-8 to TRBJ2-7, with 7 bases matching TRBD1. The germline CDR1 and CDR2 sequences are SGHVS and FQNEAQ. This CDR3 spans 14 amino acids. V shed 7 bases and J 2 bases; nucleotides not matched to a gene: 8. The CDR3: CASTVRDSTYEQYF. DNA for the CDR3: TGTGCCAGCACCGTCAGGGACAGCACCTACGAGCAGTACTTC. Using reference TRBV7-8 and TRBJ2-7 for the parts outside the CDR3, the full variable domain is GAGVSQSPRYKVAKRGQDVALRCDPISGHVSLFWYQQALGQGPEFLTYFQNEAQLDKSGLPSDRFFAERPEGSVSTLKIQRTQQEDSAVYLCASTVRDSTYEQYFGPGTRLTVT.

The chain couples TRBV5-6 to TRBJ2-4; 8 bases agree with TRBD2. V was clipped by 1 base and J by 6 bases; unmatched bases: 6. The CDR3 consists of 15 residues. The germline V gene encodes CDR1 SGHDT and CDR2 YYEEEE. CDR3 coding DNA: TGTGCCAGCAGCTTGAGGAGCGGGAGTCGAAACATTCAGTACTTC. It specifies CASSLRSGSRNIQYF. Full variable domain (outside the CDR3, taken from reference TRBV5-6 and TRBJ2-4): DAGVTQSPTHLIKTRGQQVTLRCSPKSGHDTVSWYQQALGQGPQFIFQYYEEEERQRGNFPDRFSGHQFPNYSSELNVNALLLGDSALYLCASSLRSGSRNIQYFGAGTRLSVL.

Only one count was recorded for this clone. The chain has TRBV5-1 and TRBJ2-1; D possibly corresponds to TRBD2 (5 bases). The V end lost 4 bases, the J end lost 9 bases, and 11 bases lay between the germline ends. CDR1 and CDR2 from the germline V gene are SGHRS and YFSETQ. The CDR3 extends over 12 amino acids. DNA of the CDR3: TGCGCCAGCAGCCGAGAGGGATTTGAGCAGTTCTTC. Translating it yields CASSREGFEQFF.

The chain recombines TRBV7-6 with TRBJ1-3; D is ambiguous. The germline CDR1 and CDR2 sequences are SGHVS and FNYEAQ. The CDR3 extends over 15 amino acids. V was shortened by 5 bases and J by 0 bases, with 11 bases between the two germline ends. CDR3 DNA sequence: TGTGCCAGCAGCCCAATTCGGGACTCTGGAAACACCATATATTTT. Its translation is CASSPIRDSGNTIYF.

V is TRBV6-1 and J is TRBJ2-1; TRBD2 matches 7 bases. The CDR3 totals 14 residues. Unmatched junction bases numbered 3, after V lost 1 base and J lost 6 bases. Germline-derived CDR1 and CDR2 are MNHNS and SASEGT. CDR3 DNA sequence: TGTGCCAGCAGTGAAGGCGGGAGTATCAATGAGCAGTTCTTC. Its translation is CASSEGGSINEQFF.

This chain connects TRBV5-1 to TRBJ2-1; 8 bases line up with TRBD2. J was trimmed by 7 bases and V by 0 bases; bases with no gene match: 3. CDR3 length: 14 residues. Per germline, CDR1 SGHRS and CDR2 YFSETQ. CDR3 sequence: CASSLVSGSNEQFF. The DNA of the CDR3 is TGCGCCAGCAGCTTGGTCAGCGGGAGTAATGAGCAGTTCTTC.

The genes are TRBV2 and TRBJ1-6; 7 bases line up with TRBD1. Germline V gives CDR1 SNHLY, CDR2 FYNNEI. The J segment lost 9 bases and the V segment lost 4 bases, leaving 6 bases of the junction unmatched. The CDR3 is 14 amino acids. CDR3 bases: TGTGCCAGCAGTGGTACAGGGGTAGGTTCACCCCTCCACTTT. Translating it yields CASSGTGVGSPLHF.

V gene TRBV2 combines with J gene TRBJ2-2, with D perhaps TRBD1 (6 bases). V dropped 7 bases and J dropped 6 bases, with 12 bases sitting between them. Germline lookup yields CDR1 SNHLY and CDR2 FYNNEI. The CDR3 covers 13 residues. The CDR3 reads CASITGRPGELFF. DNA for the CDR3: TGTGCCAGCATTACAGGGCGCCCCGGGGAGCTGTTTTTT.

J is TRBJ1-3 and V is TRBV6-1; perhaps TRBD1 as D (6 bases). The CDR3 covers 16 residues. The germline CDR1 and CDR2 sequences are MNHNS and SASEGT. With 4 bases removed from V and 0 bases from J, the gap between germline ends came to 13 bases. CDR3 protein: CASSGNREHSGNTIYF. CDR3 bases: TGTGCCAGCAGTGGGAACAGGGAGCACTCTGGAAACACCATATATTTT.

The chain recombines TRBV7-9 with TRBJ2-2, with D possibly being TRBD1 (6 bases). Looked up from germline, CDR1 is SEHNR and CDR2 is FQNEAQ (reference sequence). This CDR3 is 15 amino acids long. V dropped 5 bases and J dropped 1 base, with 11 bases sitting between them. The CDR3 protein is CASSPGDRNTGELFF. In DNA, the CDR3 is TGTGCCAGCAGCCCAGGGGATCGGAACACCGGGGAGCTGTTTTTT.

V gene TRBV6-6 combines with J gene TRBJ1-5, with TRBD1 matching over 7 bases. The CDR3 totals 13 residues. In germline, CDR1 is MNHNY, CDR2 SVGAGI (reference sequence). Trimming cost V 6 bases and J 6 bases; bases outside gene matches: 5. The CDR3 bases are TGTGCCAGCAGCGGGACAGAGCTTCAGCCCCAGCATTTT. The encoded protein is CASSGTELQPQHF.

This clone was observed a handful of times. V and J are TRBV28 and TRBJ1-4, with D uncertain. CDR3 length: 14 amino acids. V was pared by 4 bases and J by 4 bases, with 10 bases between. Germline CDR1 and CDR2: MDHEN and SYDVKM. The CDR3, as DNA: TGTGCCAGCAGTTCCATGTACAGTAATGAAAAACTGTTTTTT. Its translation: CASSSMYSNEKLFF.

As to this clone: The CDR3 carries no conserved terminal phenylalanine or tryptophan, so it likely arises from a read error. The limits of the CDR3 on the DNA are not certain, so only TCRdb's listed CDR3 is given. The chain recombines TRBV29-1 with TRBJ2-3; the D call TRBD2 from the table was never checked on the DNA. Per the germline V gene, CDR1 is SQVTM and CDR2 is ANQGSEA. From its first to its last residue, the CDR3 has 12 amino acids. The CDR3 sequence: CSVDPPPSGGAY.

This sequence joins TRBV28 and TRBJ2-2, with a tentative D call TRBD2 (6 bases). Germline CDR1 is MDHEN and CDR2 is SYDVKM. There are 15 residues in the CDR3. Trimming took 3 bases from V and 4 from J, leaving 12 bases between them. This CDR3 is CASSFSGVSTGELFF. As DNA, the CDR3 is TGTGCCAGCAGTTTTTCGGGGGTTAGCACCGGGGAGCTGTTTTTT.

This clone was seen once. The rearrangement joins TRBV25-1 to TRBJ1-2, with D possibly matching TRBD1 (5 bases). This CDR3 spans 13 amino acids. From germline, CDR1 is MGHDK and CDR2 SYGVNS. V gave up 3 bases and J gave up 5 bases, with 10 bases separating them. CDR3 protein: CASSEGGLYGYTF. CDR3 DNA: TGTGCCAGCAGTGAGGGGGGTTTGTATGGCTACACCTTC.

V is TRBV6-1 and J is TRBJ2-7; the D gene is possibly TRBD1 (6 bases). The CDR3 has 15 amino acids. Germline CDR1 is MNHNS and CDR2 is SASEGT. V was trimmed by 2 bases and J by 2 bases, leaving 13 bases between them. CDR3 nucleotides: TGTGCCAGCAGTGAAATCAGGGGCGGCACCTACGAGCAGTACTTC. Protein product: CASSEIRGGTYEQYF.

The rearrangement links TRBV10-3 to TRBJ2-2; 15 bases are a match to TRBD2. With 6 bases clipped from V and 4 bases from J, the junction kept 9 bases outside the gene matches. In germline, CDR1 is ENHRY, CDR2 SYGVKD. The CDR3 has 18 amino acids. CDR3 region: CAISWGLAGGGSTGELFF. The CDR3 DNA follows: TGTGCCATCAGCTGGGGACTAGCGGGAGGCGGATCCACCGGGGAGCTGTTTTTT.